One and the same sample provided the 8 T cell receptor beta chains below, sequenced in a study of blood T cell repertoires in COVID-19. Repertoires were generated with immunoSEQ multiplex PCR, while TCRdb's copy carries only in-frame clones and drops some. The data show 90,000 to 95,000 clones, 80% to 90% seen once. The sequencing sample was made of peripheral blood. Receptors were obtained from a woman between 70 and 85 years old with acute or convalescent COVID-19.

The table lists this clone with a few counts. This CDR3 reads CASSLGPPGLITEAFF. The CDR3 DNA is TGTGCCAGCAGCTTAGGGCCCCCGGGGTTGATCACTGAAGCTTTCTTT. The gene calls are TRBV7-3 and TRBJ1-1; D is undetermined. The CDR3 runs to 16 residues. The V gene lost 2 bases and the J gene lost 4 bases, with 17 bases spanning the gap. Germline CDR1 reads SGHTA; CDR2 reads FQGTGA.

The J gene is TRBJ1-5, the V gene TRBV27; the D gene is possibly TRBD1 (6 bases). This CDR3 comprises 15 residues. V gave up 2 bases and J gave up 6 bases, with 14 bases separating them. Germline V gene sequence: CDR1 MNHEY, CDR2 SMNVEV (reference sequence). The CDR3 is CASSLGGGRSQPQHF. In nucleotides, the CDR3 is TGTGCCAGCAGTTTAGGGGGGGGGCGCAGTCAGCCCCAGCATTTT.

This chain links TRBV18 with TRBJ2-1, with 9 bases fitting TRBD1. CDR3 size: 14 residues. J gave up 10 bases and V 8 bases, and 12 bases lay outside the gene matches. Per germline, CDR1 KGHSH and CDR2 LQKENI. The CDR3 sequence: CASHGTGPFPEQFF. The CDR3 DNA follows: TGTGCCAGCCACGGGACAGGGCCCTTCCCCGAGCAGTTCTTC.

The genes are TRBV7-9 and TRBJ1-2; 9 positions agree with TRBD1. Germline CDR1 is SEHNR and CDR2 is FQNEAQ (reference sequence). The J segment lost 5 bases and the V segment lost 5 bases, leaving 12 bases of the junction unmatched. This CDR3 comprises 16 residues. The CDR3 loop reads CASSTGTGRSVYGYTF. DNA of the CDR3: TGTGCCAGCAGCACCGGGACAGGGCGGTCGGTTTATGGCTACACCTTC. Complete variable domain (other parts from reference TRBV7-9 and TRBJ1-2): DTGVSQNPRHKITKRGQNVTFRCDPISEHNRLYWYRQTLGQGPEFLTYFQNEAQLEKSRLLSDRFSAERPKGSFSTLEIQRTEQGDSAMYLCASSTGTGRSVYGYTFGSGTRLTVV.

This chain joins TRBV7-8 and TRBJ1-5; perhaps TRBD1 as D (5 bases). V was clipped by 8 bases and J by 6 bases, with 14 bases between them. This CDR3 contains 13 residues. Germline V gene lookup returns CDR1 SGHVS and CDR2 FQNEAQ. The CDR3 reads CASQSSGGQPQHF. DNA for the CDR3: TGTGCCAGCCAAAGTTCCGGGGGTCAGCCCCAGCATTTT.

The gene calls are TRBV28 and TRBJ2-2, with 11 nucleotides matching TRBD2. Losses at the gene ends were 6 bases for V and 1 base for J; bases not matched to a gene: 1. The CDR3 extends over 15 amino acids. Germline V gene sequence: CDR1 MDHEN, CDR2 SYDVKM. CDR3 region: CASSGTSGNTGELFF. The CDR3 nucleotides are TGTGCCAGCAGCGGGACTAGCGGGAACACCGGGGAGCTGTTTTTT. Based on the CDR3 plus reference TRBV28 and TRBJ2-2, the full variable domain is DVKVTQSSRYLVKRTGEKVFLECVQDMDHENMFWYRQDPGLGLRLIYFSYDVKMKEKGDIPEGYSVSREKKERFSLILESASTNQTSMYLCASSGTSGNTGELFFGEGSRLTVL.

This clone was recorded only once. The V gene is TRBV11-2, the J gene TRBJ1-2; 8 bases align to TRBD1. The CDR3 loop spans 13 amino acids. The trim removed 4 bases at V and 8 bases at J, leaving 6 bases unmatched. CDR1 is SGHAT, CDR2 FQNNGV, per germline. The CDR3, as DNA: TGTGCCAGCAGCTCCAGGGGGCGCGAGGGCTACACCTTC. Protein: CASSSRGREGYTF.

This clone has just a few counts. The chain is built from TRBV4-1 and TRBJ2-7; possible D gene TRBD2, 5 bases. CDR3 length equals 14 residues. V was clipped by 1 base and J by 6 bases, with 13 bases between them. In germline, CDR1 is MGHRA, CDR2 YSYEKL. The CDR3 protein is CASSQGRGLSEQYF. CDR3 in DNA: TGCGCCAGCAGCCAAGGACGGGGTTTGTCCGAGCAGTACTTC.